This T cell receptor (beta chain) was profiled in a study of cytomegalovirus exposure and HLA in healthy donors. Study-level findings and limits: The authors enumerated 164 TCR beta chains as linked to cytomegalovirus. In vitro experiments confirmed that three CMV-associated chains were specific for CMV antigens. According to a subsequent analysis, TCR clusters identified in the first cohort showed a tendency to co-occur across the 100 to 150 validation repertoires. Rare sequences made up most TCRs, while some public TCRs were found in many donors.

Note on this clone: Its antigen is not identified.

V was clipped by 4 bases and J by 7 bases; unmatched bases: 6. The germline V gene encodes CDR1 LNHDA and CDR2 SQIVND (reference sequence). The CDR3 sequence is 15 residues long. Profiling relied on immunoSEQ multiplex PCR, and the TCRdb table lists in-frame clones only, not all of them. The table has some 230,000 clones, 85% to 95% seen once. This clonotype was obtained from a woman younger than 35 in good health and CMV-seronegative. Sequencing was carried out using PBMCs. This chain joins TRBV19 and TRBJ2-2; TRBD2 matches at 10 bases. The CDR3 DNA is TGTGCCAGTAGTAGGCTAGCGGGAGAATACGGGGAGCTGTTTTTT. Protein product: CASSRLAGEYGELFF.